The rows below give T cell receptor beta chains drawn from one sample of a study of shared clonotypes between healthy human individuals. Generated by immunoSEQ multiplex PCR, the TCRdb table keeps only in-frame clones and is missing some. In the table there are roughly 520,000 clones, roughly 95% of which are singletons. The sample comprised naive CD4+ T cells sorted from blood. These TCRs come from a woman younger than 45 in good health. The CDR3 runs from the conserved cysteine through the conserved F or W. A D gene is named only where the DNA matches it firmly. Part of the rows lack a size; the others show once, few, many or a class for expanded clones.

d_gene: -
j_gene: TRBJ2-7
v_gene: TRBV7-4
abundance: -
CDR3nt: TGTGCCAGCAGCACACGGGACGGAGAAAACCAGTACTTC
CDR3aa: CASSTRDGENQYF

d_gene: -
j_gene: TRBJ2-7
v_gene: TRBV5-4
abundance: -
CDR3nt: TGTGCCAGCAGCTTATCGACAGGCGGGGAGCAGTACTTC
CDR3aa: CASSLSTGGEQYF

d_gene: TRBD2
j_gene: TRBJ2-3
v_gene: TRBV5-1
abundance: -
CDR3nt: TGCGCCAGCAGCTTAGCGGGAGGCACAGATACGCAGTATTTT
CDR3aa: CASSLAGGTDTQYF

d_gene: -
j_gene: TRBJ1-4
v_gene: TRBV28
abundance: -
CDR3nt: TGTGCCAGCAGTTTAGGGGGGACTAATGAAAAACTGTTTTTT
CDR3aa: CASSLGGTNEKLFF

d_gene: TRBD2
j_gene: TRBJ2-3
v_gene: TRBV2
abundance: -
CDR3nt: TGTGCCAGCAGTGAAGGGGGTCGGGGGGCTAGCGGGATACCCCCCGGAACAGATACGCAGTATTTT
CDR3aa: CASSEGGRGASGIPPGTDTQYF

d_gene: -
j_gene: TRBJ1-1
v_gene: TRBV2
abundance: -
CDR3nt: TGTGCCAGCAGCCCCAGTTCCAGGGGGAACACTGAAGCTTTCTTT
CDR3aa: CASSPSSRGNTEAFF

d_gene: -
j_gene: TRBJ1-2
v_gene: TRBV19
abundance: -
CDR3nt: TGTGCCAGTATCAGGAGGGGGGGCGCCGGCTATGGCTACACCTTC
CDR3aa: CASIRRGGAGYGYTF

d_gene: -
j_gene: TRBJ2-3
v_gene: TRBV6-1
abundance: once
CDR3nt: TGTGCCAGCAGTGAAGCCGGGTCTAGCACAGATACGCAGTATTTT
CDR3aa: CASSEAGSSTDTQYF

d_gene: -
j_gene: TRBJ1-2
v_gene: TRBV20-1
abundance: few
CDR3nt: TGCAGTGCTAGAGATTGGGGCTACACCTTC
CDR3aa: CSARDWGYTF

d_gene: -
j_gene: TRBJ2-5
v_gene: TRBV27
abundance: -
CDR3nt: TGTGCCAGCAGTTTACTCCGGGCGACCGACCAAGAGACCCAGTACTTC
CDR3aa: CASSLLRATDQETQYF

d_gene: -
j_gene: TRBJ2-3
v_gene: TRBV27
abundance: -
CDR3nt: TGTGCCAGCAGTCACCGGCAGGGAGTTGGAGATACGCAGTATTTT
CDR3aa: CASSHRQGVGDTQYF

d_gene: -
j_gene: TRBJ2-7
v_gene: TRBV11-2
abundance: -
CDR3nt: TGTGCCAGCAGCTTAGATCCTATTAGCGGCTACGAGCAGTACTTC
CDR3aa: CASSLDPISGYEQYF

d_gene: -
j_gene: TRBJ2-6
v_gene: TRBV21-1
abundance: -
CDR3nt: TGTGCCAGCAGCAAATTAACCCCCTATTCCCCCACAGAAAGCTCTGGGGCCAACGTCCTGACTTTC
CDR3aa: CASSKLTPYSPTESSGANVLTF

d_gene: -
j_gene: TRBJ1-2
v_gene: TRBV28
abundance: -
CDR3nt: TGTGCCAGCAGTTCCCTTGGGAGAACCACCAGGGGACACTATGGCTACACCTTC
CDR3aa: CASSSLGRTTRGHYGYTF

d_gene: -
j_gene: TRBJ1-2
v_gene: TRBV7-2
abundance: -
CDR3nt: TGTGCCAGCAGCTTAGAGGGCAGGGGTAGGGCAGATAACTATGGCTACACCTTC
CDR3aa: CASSLEGRGRADNYGYTF

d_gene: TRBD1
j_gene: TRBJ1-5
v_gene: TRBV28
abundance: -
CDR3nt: TGTGCCAGCAGTCCTGCCGGGACAGGGTCGAGTCAGCCCCAGCATTTT
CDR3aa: CASSPAGTGSSQPQHF

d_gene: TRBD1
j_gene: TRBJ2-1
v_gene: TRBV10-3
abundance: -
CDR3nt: TGTGCCATCAGGGAAAACACAGGGGATGAGCAGTTCTTC
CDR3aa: CAIRENTGDEQFF

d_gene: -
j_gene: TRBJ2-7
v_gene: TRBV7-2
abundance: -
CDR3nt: TGTGCCAGCAGCTCGGGCCCCCACGAGCAGTACTTC
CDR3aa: CASSSGPHEQYF

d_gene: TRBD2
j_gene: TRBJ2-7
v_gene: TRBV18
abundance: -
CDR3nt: TGTGCCAGCTCACCGAGGGACTATAACTCCTACGAGCAGTACTTC
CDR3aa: CASSPRDYNSYEQYF

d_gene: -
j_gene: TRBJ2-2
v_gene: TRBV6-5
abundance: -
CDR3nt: TGTGCCAGCAGTTACACTCTAGCTCCTGGGCCCGGGGAGCTGTTTTTT
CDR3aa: CASSYTLAPGPGELFF

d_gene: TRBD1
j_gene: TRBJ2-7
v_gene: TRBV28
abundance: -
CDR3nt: TGTGCCAGCACCGCCGGGACAGTTTACGAGCAGTACTTC
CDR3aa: CASTAGTVYEQYF

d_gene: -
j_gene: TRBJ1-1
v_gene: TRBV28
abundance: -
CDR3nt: TGTGCCAGCAGCTCCTCAGCGAACACTGAAGCTTTCTTT
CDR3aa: CASSSSANTEAFF

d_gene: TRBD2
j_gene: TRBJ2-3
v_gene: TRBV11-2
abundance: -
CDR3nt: TGTGCCAGCAGCTTAGCGGGGGGGGCGCGAGGCACAGATACGCAGTATTTT
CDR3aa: CASSLAGGARGTDTQYF

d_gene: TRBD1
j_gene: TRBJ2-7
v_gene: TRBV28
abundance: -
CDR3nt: TGTGCCAGCACAACAGGGACAGGGGTGGACGAGCAGTACTTC
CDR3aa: CASTTGTGVDEQYF

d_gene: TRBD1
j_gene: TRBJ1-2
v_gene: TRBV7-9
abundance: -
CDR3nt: TGTGCCAGCAGCTTGGGACAGGGAATACTTGGCTACACCTTC
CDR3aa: CASSLGQGILGYTF

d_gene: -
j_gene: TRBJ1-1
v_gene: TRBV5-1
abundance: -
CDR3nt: TGCGCCAGCAGCTTGGCGCCCGGGGAGAACACTGAAGCTTTCTTT
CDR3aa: CASSLAPGENTEAFF

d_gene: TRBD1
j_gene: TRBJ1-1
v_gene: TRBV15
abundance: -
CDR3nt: TGTGCCACCAGCAGCACATCAGGGGGAGCTTTCTTT
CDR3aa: CATSSTSGGAFF

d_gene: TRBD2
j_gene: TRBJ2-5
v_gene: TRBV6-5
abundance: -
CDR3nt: TGTGCCAGCAGTAAGCTAGCGGGAGTGGAGACCCAGTACTTC
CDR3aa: CASSKLAGVETQYF